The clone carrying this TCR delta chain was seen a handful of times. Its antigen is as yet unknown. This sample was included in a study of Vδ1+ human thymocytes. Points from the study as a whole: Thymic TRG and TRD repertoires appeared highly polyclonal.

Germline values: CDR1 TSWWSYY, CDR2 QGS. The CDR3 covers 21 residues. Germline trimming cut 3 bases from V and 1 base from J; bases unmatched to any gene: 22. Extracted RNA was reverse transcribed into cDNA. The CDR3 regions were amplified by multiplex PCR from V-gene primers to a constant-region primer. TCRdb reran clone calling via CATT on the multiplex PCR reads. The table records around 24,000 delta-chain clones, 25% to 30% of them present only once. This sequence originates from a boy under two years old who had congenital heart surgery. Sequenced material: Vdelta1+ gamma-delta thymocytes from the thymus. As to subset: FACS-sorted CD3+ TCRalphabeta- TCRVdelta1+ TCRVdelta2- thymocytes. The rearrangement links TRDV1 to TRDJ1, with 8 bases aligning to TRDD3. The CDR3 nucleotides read TGTGCTCTTGGGGATATTCGCTTAGTTAACATACTGGGGGCCCTCACCGATAAACTCATCTTT. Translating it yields CALGDIRLVNILGALTDKLIF.